Listed below are T cell receptor beta chains from one sample, sequenced in a study of technical replicates of blood from several donors. Assay used: immunoSEQ multiplex PCR; TCRdb lists only in-frame clones, some missing. The table records about 100,000 clones, approximately 94% of them present only once. Material for sequencing was T cells isolated from PBMCs. The source of these receptors is a human donor in good health. The CDR3 runs from the conserved cysteine through the conserved F or W. A D gene is named only where the DNA matches it firmly. Not every row has a clone size; where given, it reads once, few, many or a size class.

>TRBV6-1|TRBJ2-5|TRBD1|-
CASSPTGVEETQYF
TGTGCCAGCAGTCCCACAGGGGTGGAAGAGACCCAGTACTTC
>TRBV29-1|TRBJ2-7|TRBD1|-
CSVDTGGSTYEQYF
TGTAGCGTCGATACAGGGGGAAGTACCTACGAGCAGTACTTC
>TRBV6-4|TRBJ1-5|-|-
CAISDQPQHF
TGTGCCATCTCTGATCAGCCCCAGCATTTT
>TRBV5-4|TRBJ2-6|-|-
CASSSVSGANVLTF
TGTGCCAGCAGCTCAGTCTCTGGGGCCAACGTCCTGACTTTC
>TRBV6-1|TRBJ2-5|TRBD2|-
CASSEAPSGGGRTQYF
TGTGCCAGCAGTGAAGCGCCCAGCGGGGGGGGGCGGACCCAGTACTTC
>TRBV6-5|TRBJ2-3|TRBD2|-
CASTPGLAADTQYF
TGTGCCAGCACACCGGGACTAGCGGCAGATACGCAGTATTTT
>TRBV21-1|TRBJ1-2|-|-
CASSKCARANYGYTF
TGTGCCAGCAGCAAATGCGCCAGGGCTAACTATGGCTACACCTTC
>TRBV19|TRBJ2-1|-|-
CASSTRQVSNEQFF
TGTGCCAGTAGTACCCGACAGGTCTCCAATGAGCAGTTCTTC
>TRBV2|TRBJ2-1|TRBD1|-
CASPGQNYNEQFF
TGTGCCAGCCCGGGACAGAACTACAATGAGCAGTTCTTC
>TRBV23-1|TRBJ2-4|-|once
CASSQVRRTIAKNIQYF
TGCGCCAGCAGTCAAGTGAGGCGGACAATAGCCAAAAACATTCAGTACTTC
>TRBV29-1|TRBJ2-6|-|-
CSVFGAGANVLTF
TGCAGCGTTTTCGGGGCTGGGGCCAACGTCCTGACTTTC
>TRBV27|TRBJ1-2|-|once
CASSPSKFYGYTF
TGTGCCAGCAGTCCATCCAAATTCTATGGCTACACCTTC
>TRBV5-1|TRBJ2-7|TRBD2|-
CASSAASGSSLEQYF
TGCGCCAGCAGCGCGGCTAGCGGTTCATCTCTCGAGCAGTACTTC
>TRBV29-1|TRBJ2-1|-|-
CSVPNKASQFF
TGCAGCGTCCCAAATAAGGCTAGTCAGTTCTTC
>TRBV2|TRBJ1-5|TRBD1|-
CASSDPGTGDNQPQHF
TGTGCCAGCAGTGACCCCGGGACAGGGGACAATCAGCCCCAGCATTTT
>TRBV7-9|TRBJ2-1|-|-
CASSSGPGNEQFF
TGTGCCAGCAGCTCCGGCCCCGGGAATGAGCAGTTCTTC
>TRBV4-1|TRBJ1-1|-|-
CASSQVPRVEAFF
TGCGCCAGCAGCCAAGTGCCCCGGGTGGAAGCTTTCTTT
>TRBV5-1|TRBJ2-1|-|-
CASRGAGYNEQFF
TGCGCCAGTCGGGGGGCGGGCTACAATGAGCAGTTCTTC